Below, 14 T cell receptor beta chains from the same sample are listed, as sequenced in a study of radiotherapy plus CTLA-4 blockade in lung cancer. Generated by immunoSEQ multiplex PCR, the TCRdb table keeps only in-frame clones and is missing some. The sample records around 99,000 clones, roughly 88% being singletons. The source was peripheral blood, collected from a patient treated with radiotherapy plus ipilimumab. These TCRs come from a human donor with non-small cell lung cancer that progressed on radiotherapy plus ipilimumab.

J is TRBJ1-1 and V is TRBV11-3; D not resolved. There are 12 residues in the CDR3. Trimming pared 5 bases from V and 7 bases from J, leaving 11 bases between. Germline assignment: CDR1 SGHNT and CDR2 YENEEA. The CDR3 DNA is TGTGCCAGCAGCCCCACACCCGTTGAAGCTTTCTTT. It yields the protein CASSPTPVEAFF.

The V gene is TRBV5-1, the J gene TRBJ2-2; D gene unclear. The CDR3 covers 13 residues. CDR1 and CDR2 (germline): SGHRS, YFSETQ. Trimming removed 3 bases at V and 5 bases at J, with 8 bases between. The DNA for the CDR3 is TGCGCCAGCAGCTCGTCTCAGACCGGGGAGCTGTTTTTT. Protein product: CASSSSQTGELFF.

This chain connects TRBV5-1 to TRBJ1-2, with TRBD1 matching 7 bases. CDR1 and CDR2 from the germline V gene are SGHRS and YFSETQ. The V and J ends lost 3 bases and 7 bases, in that order; junction bases with no gene match: 12. This CDR3 contains 15 residues. The CDR3 spells CASSWDGQERGGYTF. The CDR3 coding sequence is TGCGCCAGCAGCTGGGACGGACAGGAACGAGGTGGCTACACCTTC.

V usage is TRBV30 and J usage is TRBJ2-7; 8 bases align to TRBD1. Per the germline V gene, CDR1 is GTSNPN and CDR2 is SVGIG (reference sequence). The CDR3 length is 15 residues. V shed 2 bases, J shed 1 base, and the junction held 7 bases outside the gene matches. CDR3 residues: CAWSPGGALSYEQYF. CDR3 nucleotides: TGTGCCTGGAGTCCAGGGGGCGCGTTATCCTACGAGCAGTACTTC.

The chain uses TRBV19 and TRBJ1-5; D may be TRBD1 (6 bases). Looked up from germline, CDR1 is LNHDA and CDR2 is SQIVND (reference sequence). The CDR3 is made up of 15 amino acids. The V and J ends lost 5 bases and 2 bases respectively, with 13 bases between them. This CDR3 is CASSPPGHRNQPQHF. In DNA, the CDR3 is TGTGCCAGTAGTCCCCCGGGACACCGCAATCAGCCCCAGCATTTT.

This chain joins TRBV10-3 and TRBJ2-7, with D perhaps being TRBD1 or TRBD2 (8 bases each). Germline lookup yields CDR1 ENHRY and CDR2 SYGVKD. The CDR3 is made up of 14 amino acids. V lost 4 bases, J lost 5 bases, and 15 bases lay in between. This CDR3 reads CAISVGGDRNEQYF. CDR3 nucleotide sequence: TGTGCCATCAGTGTCGGGGGGGACAGGAACGAGCAGTACTTC.

The chain has TRBV9 and TRBJ1-3; D call uncertain. V lost 3 bases and J lost 0, with 7 bases in between. The germline V gene encodes CDR1 SGDLS and CDR2 YYNGEE. This CDR3 has 14 amino acids. CDR3 sequence: CASSGRISGNTIYF. In nucleotides, the CDR3 is TGTGCCAGCAGCGGCAGAATCTCTGGAAACACCATATATTTT. Using reference TRBV9 and TRBJ1-3 for the parts outside the CDR3, the full variable domain is DSGVTQTPKHLITATGQRVTLRCSPRSGDLSVYWYQQSLDQGLQFLIQYYNGEERAKGNILERFSAQQFPDLHSELNLSSLELGDSALYFCASSGRISGNTIYFGEGSWLTVV.

J is TRBJ2-1 and V is TRBV7-2, with D possibly TRBD1 on 5 matching bases. Germline CDR1 and CDR2: SGHTA and FQGNSA. Trimming left V 7 bases short and J 2 bases short, with 15 bases between. The CDR3 is made up of 15 amino acids. CDR3 sequence: CASTLESGTYNEQFF. The CDR3 DNA sequence: TGTGCCAGCACTCTAGAGTCAGGGACCTACAATGAGCAGTTCTTC.

The chain is built from TRBV6-1 and TRBJ1-2; D perhaps matches TRBD1 (5 bases). The V gene's germline CDR1 is MNHNS and CDR2 SASEGT. V was trimmed by 1 base and J by 3 bases, leaving 18 bases between them. The CDR3 runs 17 residues. CDR3 amino acids: CASSEGGAGNSYYGYTF. The CDR3 coding sequence is TGTGCCAGCAGTGAAGGTGGGGCCGGGAACTCCTACTATGGCTACACCTTC.

This clone appeared once. V usage is TRBV6-1 and J usage is TRBJ1-5, with D unclear. V was clipped by 0 bases and J by 0 bases, with 9 bases between them. From germline, CDR1 is MNHNS and CDR2 SASEGT. There are 16 residues in the CDR3. Written as DNA, the CDR3 is TGTGCCAGCAGTGAAGCCCCCGGGTATAGCAATCAGCCCCAGCATTTT. It encodes CASSEAPGYSNQPQHF.

In its sample, this clone was seen a few times. The chain uses TRBV14 and TRBJ1-1, with TRBD1 matching 8 bases. V lost 7 bases and J lost 2; bases outside the gene matches: 3. The germline V gene encodes CDR1 SGHDN and CDR2 FVKESK. The CDR3 spans 13 residues. The CDR3 bases are TGTGCCAGCACCCAGGGGGCTAACACTGAAGCTTTCTTT. Translation: CASTQGANTEAFF.

The chain links TRBV18 to TRBJ2-3; a possible D gene is TRBD2 (6 bases). Germline loops: CDR1 KGHSH, CDR2 LQKENI. The CDR3 sequence is 20 residues long. The V end was cut by 1 base, the J end by 0 bases, with 23 bases between. The CDR3 spells CASSPLPAEAGMSSTDTQYF. In DNA, the CDR3 is TGTGCCAGCTCACCACTCCCCGCGGAGGCGGGGATGTCTAGCACAGATACGCAGTATTTT.

V and J are TRBV18 and TRBJ2-7; D possibly uses TRBD1 or TRBD2 (5 bases each). V lost 3 bases, J lost 0 bases, and 12 bases lay in between. This CDR3 has 15 amino acids. CDR1 and CDR2 (germline): KGHSH, LQKENI. This CDR3 reads CASSPRDRSSYEQYF. The DNA of the CDR3 is TGTGCCAGCTCACCCCGGGACCGGAGCTCCTACGAGCAGTACTTC.

The chain employs TRBV29-1 and TRBJ2-2; 13 bases agree with TRBD2. V shed 7 bases, J shed 5 bases, and the junction held 1 base outside the gene matches. Germline V gene sequence: CDR1 SQVTM, CDR2 ANQGSEA. The CDR3 is 13 amino acids. The CDR3 DNA is TGCAGCGGACTAGCGGGAGGAACCGGGGAGCTGTTTTTT. It encodes CSGLAGGTGELFF.